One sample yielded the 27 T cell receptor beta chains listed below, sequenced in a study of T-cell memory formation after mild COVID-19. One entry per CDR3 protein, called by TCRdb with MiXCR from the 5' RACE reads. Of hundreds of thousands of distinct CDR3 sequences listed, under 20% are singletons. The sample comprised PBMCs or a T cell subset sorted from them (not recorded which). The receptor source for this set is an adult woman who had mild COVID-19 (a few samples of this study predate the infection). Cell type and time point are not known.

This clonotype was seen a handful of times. Here the CDR3 DNA reads TGCAGTGCTACTGGGAGGGCCAGAGAGACCCAGTACTTC. Residues: CSATGRARETQYF. This sequence joins TRBV20-1 and TRBJ2-5; 7 nucleotides match TRBD2. V was pared by 4 bases and J by 4 bases, with 6 bases of the junction left unmatched. The CDR3 length is 13 residues. Germline loops: CDR1 DFQATT, CDR2 SNEGSKA (reference sequence).

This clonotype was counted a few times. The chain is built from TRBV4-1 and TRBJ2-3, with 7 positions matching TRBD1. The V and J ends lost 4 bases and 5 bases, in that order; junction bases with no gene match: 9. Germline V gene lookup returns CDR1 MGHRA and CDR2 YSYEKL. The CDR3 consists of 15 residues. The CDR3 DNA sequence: TGCGCCAGCAGCCCATATTCGGCAGGGGGAGATACGCAGTATTTT. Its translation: CASSPYSAGGDTQYF.

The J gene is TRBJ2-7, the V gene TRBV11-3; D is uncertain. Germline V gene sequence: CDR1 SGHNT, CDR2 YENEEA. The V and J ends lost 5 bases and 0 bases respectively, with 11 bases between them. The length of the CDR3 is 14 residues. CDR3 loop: CASSPHFGSYEQYF. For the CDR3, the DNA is TGTGCCAGCAGCCCCCACTTCGGCTCCTACGAGCAGTACTTC.

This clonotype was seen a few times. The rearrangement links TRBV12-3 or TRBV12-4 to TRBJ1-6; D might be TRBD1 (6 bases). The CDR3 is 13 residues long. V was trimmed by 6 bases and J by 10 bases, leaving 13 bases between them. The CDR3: CASSPGERSPLHF. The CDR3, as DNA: TGTGCCAGCAGCCCAGGGGAAAGGTCACCCCTCCACTTT.

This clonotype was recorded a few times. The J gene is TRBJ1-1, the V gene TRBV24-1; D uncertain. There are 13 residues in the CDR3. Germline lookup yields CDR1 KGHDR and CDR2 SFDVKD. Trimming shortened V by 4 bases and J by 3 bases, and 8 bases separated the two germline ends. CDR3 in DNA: TGTGCCACCAGTGACGCTGGGTACACTGAAGCTTTCTTT. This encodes CATSDAGYTEAFF.

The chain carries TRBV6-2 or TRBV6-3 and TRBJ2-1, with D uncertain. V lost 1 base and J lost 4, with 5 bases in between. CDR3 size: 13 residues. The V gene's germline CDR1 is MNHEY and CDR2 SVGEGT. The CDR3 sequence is CASSYLAYNEQFF. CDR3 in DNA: TGTGCCAGCAGTTACTTGGCGTACAATGAGCAGTTCTTC.

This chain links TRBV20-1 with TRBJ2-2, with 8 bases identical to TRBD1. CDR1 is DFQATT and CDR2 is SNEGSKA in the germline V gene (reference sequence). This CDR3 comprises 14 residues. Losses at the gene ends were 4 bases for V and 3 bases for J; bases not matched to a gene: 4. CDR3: CSATQGADTGELFF. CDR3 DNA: TGCAGTGCTACCCAGGGGGCGGACACCGGGGAGCTGTTTTTT.

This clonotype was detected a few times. CDR3 region: CASSPWDRSYEQYF. CDR3 sequence (DNA): TGTGCCAGCAGCCCGTGGGACAGATCCTACGAGCAGTACTTC. The rearrangement uses TRBV7-6 and TRBJ2-7, with 7 bases fitting TRBD1. V lost 5 bases to trimming and J lost 1 base; unmatched junction nucleotides: 5. CDR3 length: 14 amino acids. Germline lookup yields CDR1 SGHVS and CDR2 FNYEAQ.

CDR3 nucleotides: TGTGCCAGCAGCCAACAGGGGGACTACAATGAGCAGTTCTTC. Amino acid sequence: CASSQQGDYNEQFF. The gene calls are TRBV6-1 and TRBJ2-1, with 8 bases aligning to TRBD1. This CDR3 comprises 14 residues. Germline CDR1 and CDR2: MNHNS and SASEGT. Unmatched junction bases numbered 4, after V lost 6 bases and J lost 3 bases.

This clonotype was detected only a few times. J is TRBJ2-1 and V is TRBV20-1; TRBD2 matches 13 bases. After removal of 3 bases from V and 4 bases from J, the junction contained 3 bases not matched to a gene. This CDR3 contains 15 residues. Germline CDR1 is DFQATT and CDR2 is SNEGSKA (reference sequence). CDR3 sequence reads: CSASGGLAGYNEQFF. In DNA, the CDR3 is TGCAGTGCTAGCGGGGGACTAGCGGGGTACAATGAGCAGTTCTTC.

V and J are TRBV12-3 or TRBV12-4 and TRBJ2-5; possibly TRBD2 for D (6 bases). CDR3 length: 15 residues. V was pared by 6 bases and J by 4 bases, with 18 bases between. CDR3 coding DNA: TGTGCCAGCAGCCTAGCGATGAACGGGATAGAGACCCAGTACTTC. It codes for CASSLAMNGIETQYF.

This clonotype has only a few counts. The CDR3 protein is CATSNTGVSDTQYF. CDR3 nucleotides: TGTGCCACCAGCAACACGGGAGTATCAGATACGCAGTATTTT. The genes are TRBV15 and TRBJ2-3, with a weak D call TRBD2 (6 bases). The CDR3 has 14 amino acids. V was cut by 4 bases and J by 4 bases, with 12 bases left in between. The germline V gene has CDR1 LNHNV and CDR2 YYDKDF (reference sequence).

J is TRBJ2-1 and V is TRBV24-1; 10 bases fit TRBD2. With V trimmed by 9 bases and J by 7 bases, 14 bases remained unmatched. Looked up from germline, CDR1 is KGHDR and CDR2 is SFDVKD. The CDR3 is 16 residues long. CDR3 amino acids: CATARSRAGGRNEQFF. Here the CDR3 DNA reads TGTGCCACCGCCAGGTCACGAGCGGGGGGGCGTAATGAGCAGTTCTTC.

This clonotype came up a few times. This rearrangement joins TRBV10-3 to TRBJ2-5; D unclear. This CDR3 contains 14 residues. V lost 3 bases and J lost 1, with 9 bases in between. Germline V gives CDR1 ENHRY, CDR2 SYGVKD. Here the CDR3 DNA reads TGTGCCATCAGTGATGGGCGGTCCCAAGAGACCCAGTACTTC. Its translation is CAISDGRSQETQYF.

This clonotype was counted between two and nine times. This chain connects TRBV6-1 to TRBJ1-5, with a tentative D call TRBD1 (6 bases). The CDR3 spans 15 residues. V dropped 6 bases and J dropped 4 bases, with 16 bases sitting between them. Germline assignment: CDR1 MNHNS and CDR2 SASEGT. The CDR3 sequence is CASRPRGQPNQPQHF. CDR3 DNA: TGTGCCAGCAGGCCCCGGGGGCAGCCGAATCAGCCCCAGCATTTT.

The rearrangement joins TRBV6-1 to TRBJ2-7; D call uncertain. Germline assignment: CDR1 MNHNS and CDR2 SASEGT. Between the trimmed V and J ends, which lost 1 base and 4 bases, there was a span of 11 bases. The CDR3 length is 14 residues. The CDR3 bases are TGTGCCAGCAGTGAAGTGGGTCACCAATACGAGCAGTACTTC. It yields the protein CASSEVGHQYEQYF.

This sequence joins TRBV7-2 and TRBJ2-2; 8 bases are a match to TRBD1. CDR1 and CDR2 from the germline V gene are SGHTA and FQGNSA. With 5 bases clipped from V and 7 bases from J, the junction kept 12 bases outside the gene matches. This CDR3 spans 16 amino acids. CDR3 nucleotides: TGTGCCAGCAGCACCAGGACAGGGACCGGGAGCGGGGAGCTGTTTTTT. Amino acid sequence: CASSTRTGTGSGELFF.

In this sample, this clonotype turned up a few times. For the CDR3, the DNA is TGTGCCAGCAGCTTGGCAGGGATGGCTTCACCCCTCCACTTT. Its translation: CASSLAGMASPLHF. This chain uses TRBV5-5 with TRBJ1-6; TRBD1 might be the D (5 bases). Deletions cut 0 bases from V and 9 bases from J, with 10 bases between. Germline lookup yields CDR1 SGHKS and CDR2 YYEKEE (reference sequence). The CDR3 length is 14 residues.

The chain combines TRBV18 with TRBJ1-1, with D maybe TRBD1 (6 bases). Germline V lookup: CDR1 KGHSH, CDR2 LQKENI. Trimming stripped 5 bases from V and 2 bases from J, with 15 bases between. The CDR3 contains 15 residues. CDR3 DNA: TGTGCCAGCTCAACCGAACAGGGAGTTAACACTGAAGCTTTCTTT. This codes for CASSTEQGVNTEAFF.

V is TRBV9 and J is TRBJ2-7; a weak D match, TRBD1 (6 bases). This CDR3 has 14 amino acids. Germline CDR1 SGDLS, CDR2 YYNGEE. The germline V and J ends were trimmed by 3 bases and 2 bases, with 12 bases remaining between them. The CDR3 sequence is CASSGPGHPYEQYF. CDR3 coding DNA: TGTGCCAGCAGCGGTCCGGGACATCCCTACGAGCAGTACTTC.

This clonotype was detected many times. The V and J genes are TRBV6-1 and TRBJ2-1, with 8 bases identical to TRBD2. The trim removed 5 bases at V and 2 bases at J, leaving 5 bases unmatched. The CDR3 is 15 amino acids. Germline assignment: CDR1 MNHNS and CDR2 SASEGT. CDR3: CASSRDGGAYNEQFF. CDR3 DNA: TGTGCCAGCAGTAGAGACGGGGGGGCCTACAATGAGCAGTTCTTC.

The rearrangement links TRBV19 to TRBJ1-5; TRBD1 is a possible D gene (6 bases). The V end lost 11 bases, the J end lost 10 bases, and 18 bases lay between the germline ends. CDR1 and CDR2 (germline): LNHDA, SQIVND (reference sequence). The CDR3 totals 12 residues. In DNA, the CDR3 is TGTGCCTCCGAATCGGGGACATCCCCCCAGCATTTT. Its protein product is CASESGTSPQHF.

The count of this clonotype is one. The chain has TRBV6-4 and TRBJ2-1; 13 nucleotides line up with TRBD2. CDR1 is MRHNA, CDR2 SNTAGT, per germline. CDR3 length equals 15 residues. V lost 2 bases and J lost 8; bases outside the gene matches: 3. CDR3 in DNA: TGTGCCAGCAGTGACCGGGGGACTAGCGGGGATGAGCAGTTCTTC. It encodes CASSDRGTSGDEQFF.

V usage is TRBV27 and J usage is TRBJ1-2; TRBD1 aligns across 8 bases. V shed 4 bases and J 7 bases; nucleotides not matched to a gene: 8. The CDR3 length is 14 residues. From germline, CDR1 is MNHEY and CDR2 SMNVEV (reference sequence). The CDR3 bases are TGTGCCAGCAGTTCCTCAGGGGGCGCTTCTGGCTACACCTTC. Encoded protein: CASSSSGGASGYTF.

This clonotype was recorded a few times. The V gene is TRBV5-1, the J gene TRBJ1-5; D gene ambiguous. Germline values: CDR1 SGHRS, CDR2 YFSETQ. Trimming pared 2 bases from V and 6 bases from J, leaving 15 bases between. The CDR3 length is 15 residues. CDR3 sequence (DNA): TGCGCCAGCAGCTTAGGGCCCGGGTGGGGTCAGCCCCAGCATTTT. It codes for CASSLGPGWGQPQHF.

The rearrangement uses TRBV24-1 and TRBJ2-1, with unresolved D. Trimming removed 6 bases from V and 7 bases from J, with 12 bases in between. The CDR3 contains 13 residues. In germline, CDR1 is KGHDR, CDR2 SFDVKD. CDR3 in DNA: TGTGCCACCAGTCCTGGCTATGGAAATGAGCAGTTCTTC. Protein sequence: CATSPGYGNEQFF.

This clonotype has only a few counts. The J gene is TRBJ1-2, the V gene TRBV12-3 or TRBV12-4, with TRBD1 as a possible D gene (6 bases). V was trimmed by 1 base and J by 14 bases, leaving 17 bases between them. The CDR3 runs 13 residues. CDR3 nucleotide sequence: TGTGCCAGCAGTTTAGGTCGGTCGGGACACCGTACCTTC. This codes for CASSLGRSGHRTF.